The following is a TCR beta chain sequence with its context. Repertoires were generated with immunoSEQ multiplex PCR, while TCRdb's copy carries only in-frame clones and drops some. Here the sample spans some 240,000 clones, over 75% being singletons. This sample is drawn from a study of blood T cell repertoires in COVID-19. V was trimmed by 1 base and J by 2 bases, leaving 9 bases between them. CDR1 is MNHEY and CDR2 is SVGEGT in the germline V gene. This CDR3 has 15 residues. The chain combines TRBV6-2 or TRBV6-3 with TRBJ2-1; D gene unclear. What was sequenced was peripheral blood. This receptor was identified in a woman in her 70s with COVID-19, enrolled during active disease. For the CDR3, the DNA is TGTGCCAGCAGTTACTTCCCCCTACCCTACAATGAGCAGTTCTTC. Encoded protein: CASSYFPLPYNEQFF.